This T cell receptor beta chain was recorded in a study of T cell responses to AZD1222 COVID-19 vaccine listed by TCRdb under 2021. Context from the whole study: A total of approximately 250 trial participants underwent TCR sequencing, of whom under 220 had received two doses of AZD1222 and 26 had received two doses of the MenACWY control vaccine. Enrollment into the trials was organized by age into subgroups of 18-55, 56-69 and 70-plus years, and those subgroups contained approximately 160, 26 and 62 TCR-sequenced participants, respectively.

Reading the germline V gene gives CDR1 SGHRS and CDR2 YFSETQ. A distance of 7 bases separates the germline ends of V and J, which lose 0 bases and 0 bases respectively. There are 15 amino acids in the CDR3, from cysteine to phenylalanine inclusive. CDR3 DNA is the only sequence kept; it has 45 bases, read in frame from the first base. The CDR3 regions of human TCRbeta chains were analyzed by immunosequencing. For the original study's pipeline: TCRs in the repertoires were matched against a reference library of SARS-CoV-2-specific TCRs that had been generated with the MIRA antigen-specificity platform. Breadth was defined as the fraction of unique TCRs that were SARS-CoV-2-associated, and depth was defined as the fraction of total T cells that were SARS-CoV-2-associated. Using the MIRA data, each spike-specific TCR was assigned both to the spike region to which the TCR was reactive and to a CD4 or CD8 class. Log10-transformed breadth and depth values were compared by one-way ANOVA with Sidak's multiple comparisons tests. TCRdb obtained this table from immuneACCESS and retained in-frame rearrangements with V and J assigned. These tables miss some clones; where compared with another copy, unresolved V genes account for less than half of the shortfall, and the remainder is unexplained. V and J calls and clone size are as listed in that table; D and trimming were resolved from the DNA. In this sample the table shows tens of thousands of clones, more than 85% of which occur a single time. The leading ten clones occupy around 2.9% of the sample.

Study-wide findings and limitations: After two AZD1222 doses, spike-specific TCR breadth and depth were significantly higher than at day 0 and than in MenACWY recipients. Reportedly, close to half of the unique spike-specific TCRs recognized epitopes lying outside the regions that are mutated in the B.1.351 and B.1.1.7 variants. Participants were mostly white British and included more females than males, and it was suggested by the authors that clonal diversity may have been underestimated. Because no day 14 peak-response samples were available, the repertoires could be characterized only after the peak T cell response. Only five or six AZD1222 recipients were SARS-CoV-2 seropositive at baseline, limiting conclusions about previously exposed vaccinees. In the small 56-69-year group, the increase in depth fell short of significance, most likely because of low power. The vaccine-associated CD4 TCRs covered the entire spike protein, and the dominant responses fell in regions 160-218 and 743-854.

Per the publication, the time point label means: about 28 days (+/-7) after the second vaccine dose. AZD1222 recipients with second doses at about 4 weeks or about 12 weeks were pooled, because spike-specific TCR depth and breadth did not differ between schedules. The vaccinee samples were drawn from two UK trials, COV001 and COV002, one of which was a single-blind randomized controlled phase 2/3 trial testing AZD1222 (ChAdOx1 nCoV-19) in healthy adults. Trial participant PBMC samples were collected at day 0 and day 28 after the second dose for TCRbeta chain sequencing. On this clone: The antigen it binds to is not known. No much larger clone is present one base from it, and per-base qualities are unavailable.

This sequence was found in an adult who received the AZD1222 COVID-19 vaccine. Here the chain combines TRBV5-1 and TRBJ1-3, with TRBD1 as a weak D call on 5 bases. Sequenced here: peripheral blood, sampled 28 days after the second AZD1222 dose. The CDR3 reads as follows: CASSLDGASGNTIYF. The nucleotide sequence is TGCGCCAGCAGCTTGGACGGGGCCTCTGGAAACACCATATATTTT.